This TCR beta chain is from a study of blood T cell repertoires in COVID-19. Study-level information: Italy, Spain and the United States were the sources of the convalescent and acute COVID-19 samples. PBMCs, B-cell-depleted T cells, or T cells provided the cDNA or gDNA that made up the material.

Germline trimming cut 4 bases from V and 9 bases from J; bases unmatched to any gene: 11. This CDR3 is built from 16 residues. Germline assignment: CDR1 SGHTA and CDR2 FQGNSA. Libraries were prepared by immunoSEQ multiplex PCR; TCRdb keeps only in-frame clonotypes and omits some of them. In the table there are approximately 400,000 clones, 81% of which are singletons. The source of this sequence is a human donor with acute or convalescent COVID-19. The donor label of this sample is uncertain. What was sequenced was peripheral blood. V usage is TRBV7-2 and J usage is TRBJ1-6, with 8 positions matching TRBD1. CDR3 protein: CASSWSGGGNSSPLHF. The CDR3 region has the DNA TGTGCCAGCAGCTGGTCAGGGGGCGGGAATAGTTCACCCCTCCACTTT.